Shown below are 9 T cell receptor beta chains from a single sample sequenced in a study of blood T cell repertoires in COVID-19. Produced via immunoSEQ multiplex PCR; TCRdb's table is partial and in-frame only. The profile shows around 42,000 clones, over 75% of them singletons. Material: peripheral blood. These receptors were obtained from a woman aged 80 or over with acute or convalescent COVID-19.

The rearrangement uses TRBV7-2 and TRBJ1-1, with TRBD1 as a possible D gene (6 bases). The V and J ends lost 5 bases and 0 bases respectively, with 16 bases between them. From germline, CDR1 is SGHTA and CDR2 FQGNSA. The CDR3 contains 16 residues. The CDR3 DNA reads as TGTGCCAGCAGCCGTCCTCACGGACAGATGAACACTGAAGCTTTCTTT. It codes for CASSRPHGQMNTEAFF.

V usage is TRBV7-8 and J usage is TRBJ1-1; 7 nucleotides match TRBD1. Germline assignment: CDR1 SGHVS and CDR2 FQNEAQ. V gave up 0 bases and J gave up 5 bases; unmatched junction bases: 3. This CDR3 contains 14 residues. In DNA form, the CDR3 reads TGTGCCAGCAGCTTAGCAGGGGGCGTAACTGAAGCTTTCTTT. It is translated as CASSLAGGVTEAFF. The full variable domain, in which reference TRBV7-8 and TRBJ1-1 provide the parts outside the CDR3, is GAGVSQSPRYKVAKRGQDVALRCDPISGHVSLFWYQQALGQGPEFLTYFQNEAQLDKSGLPSDRFFAERPEGSVSTLKIQRTQQEDSAVYLCASSLAGGVTEAFFGQGTRLTVV.

For the CDR3, the DNA is TGTGCCAGCTCACCTGCGGGGAGTGCAGATACGCAGTATTTT. Translation gives CASSPAGSADTQYF. V is TRBV18 and J is TRBJ2-3; tentative D call: TRBD2 (6 bases). CDR1 is KGHSH and CDR2 is LQKENI in the germline V gene. V lost 3 bases and J lost 4, with 11 bases in between. The length of the CDR3 is 14 residues.

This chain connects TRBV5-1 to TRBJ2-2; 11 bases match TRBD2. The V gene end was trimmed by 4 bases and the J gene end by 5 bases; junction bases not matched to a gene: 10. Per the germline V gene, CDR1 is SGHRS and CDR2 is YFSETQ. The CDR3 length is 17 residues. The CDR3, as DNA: TGCGCCAGCAGCCCCTTAGCGGGGGGGGCCGGAACCGGGGAGCTGTTTTTT. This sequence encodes CASSPLAGGAGTGELFF.

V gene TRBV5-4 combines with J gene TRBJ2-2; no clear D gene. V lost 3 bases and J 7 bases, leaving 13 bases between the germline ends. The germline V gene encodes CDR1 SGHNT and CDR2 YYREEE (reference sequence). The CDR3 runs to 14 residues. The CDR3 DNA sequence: TGTGCCAGCAGCTCTAGAGGCGGTTTCGGGGAGCTGTTTTTT. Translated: CASSSRGGFGELFF.

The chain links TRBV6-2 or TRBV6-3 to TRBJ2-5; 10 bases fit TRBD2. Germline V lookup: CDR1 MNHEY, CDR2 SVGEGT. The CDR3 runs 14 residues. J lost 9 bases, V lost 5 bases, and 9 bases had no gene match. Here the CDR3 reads CASSRQRGGAPQYF. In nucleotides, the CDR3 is TGTGCCAGCAGTCGGCAGCGGGGGGGCGCCCCCCAGTACTTC.

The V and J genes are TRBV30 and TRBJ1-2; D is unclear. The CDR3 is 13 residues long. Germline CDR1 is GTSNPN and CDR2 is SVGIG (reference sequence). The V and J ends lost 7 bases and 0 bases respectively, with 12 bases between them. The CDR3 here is CAFGGLPNYGYTF. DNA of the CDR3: TGTGCCTTCGGCGGGTTGCCTAACTATGGCTACACCTTC.

CDR3 in amino acids: CARTVNTEAFF. The CDR3 DNA is TGTGCCCGGACAGTGAACACTGAAGCTTTCTTT. The chain uses TRBV30 and TRBJ1-1; D is possibly TRBD1 (6 bases). The CDR3 has 11 amino acids. Germline values: CDR1 GTSNPN, CDR2 SVGIG (reference sequence). V was trimmed by 8 bases and J by 0 bases, leaving 7 bases between them. Combining the CDR3 with reference TRBV30 and TRBJ1-1 gives the whole variable domain SQTIHQWPATLVQPVGSPLSLECTVEGTSNPNLYWYRQAAGRGLQLLFYSVGIGQISSEVPQNLSASRPQDRQFILSSKKLLLSDSGFYLCARTVNTEAFFGQGTRLTVV.

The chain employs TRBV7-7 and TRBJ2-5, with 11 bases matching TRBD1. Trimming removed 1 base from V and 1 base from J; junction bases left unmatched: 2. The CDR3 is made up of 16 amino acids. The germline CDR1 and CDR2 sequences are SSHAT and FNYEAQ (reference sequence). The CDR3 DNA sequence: TGTGCCAGCAGCTTAGTTGGGACAGGGGGCCAAGAGACCCAGTACTTC. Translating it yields CASSLVGTGGQETQYF.